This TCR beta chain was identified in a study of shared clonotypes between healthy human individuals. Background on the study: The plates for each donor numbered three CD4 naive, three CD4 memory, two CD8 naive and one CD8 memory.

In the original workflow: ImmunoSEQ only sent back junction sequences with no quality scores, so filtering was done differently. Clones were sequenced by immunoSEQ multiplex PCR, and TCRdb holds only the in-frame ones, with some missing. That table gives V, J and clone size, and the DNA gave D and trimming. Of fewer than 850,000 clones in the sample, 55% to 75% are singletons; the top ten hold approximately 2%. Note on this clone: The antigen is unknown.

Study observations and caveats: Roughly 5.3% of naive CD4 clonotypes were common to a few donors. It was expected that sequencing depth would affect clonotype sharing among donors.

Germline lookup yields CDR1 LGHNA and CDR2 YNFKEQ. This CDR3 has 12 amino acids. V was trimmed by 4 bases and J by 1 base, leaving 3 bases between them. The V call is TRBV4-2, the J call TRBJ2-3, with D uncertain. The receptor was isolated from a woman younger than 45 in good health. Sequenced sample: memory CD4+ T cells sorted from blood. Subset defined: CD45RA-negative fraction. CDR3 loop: CASSPGTDTQYF. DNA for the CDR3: TGTGCCAGCAGCCCTGGCACAGATACGCAGTATTTT.